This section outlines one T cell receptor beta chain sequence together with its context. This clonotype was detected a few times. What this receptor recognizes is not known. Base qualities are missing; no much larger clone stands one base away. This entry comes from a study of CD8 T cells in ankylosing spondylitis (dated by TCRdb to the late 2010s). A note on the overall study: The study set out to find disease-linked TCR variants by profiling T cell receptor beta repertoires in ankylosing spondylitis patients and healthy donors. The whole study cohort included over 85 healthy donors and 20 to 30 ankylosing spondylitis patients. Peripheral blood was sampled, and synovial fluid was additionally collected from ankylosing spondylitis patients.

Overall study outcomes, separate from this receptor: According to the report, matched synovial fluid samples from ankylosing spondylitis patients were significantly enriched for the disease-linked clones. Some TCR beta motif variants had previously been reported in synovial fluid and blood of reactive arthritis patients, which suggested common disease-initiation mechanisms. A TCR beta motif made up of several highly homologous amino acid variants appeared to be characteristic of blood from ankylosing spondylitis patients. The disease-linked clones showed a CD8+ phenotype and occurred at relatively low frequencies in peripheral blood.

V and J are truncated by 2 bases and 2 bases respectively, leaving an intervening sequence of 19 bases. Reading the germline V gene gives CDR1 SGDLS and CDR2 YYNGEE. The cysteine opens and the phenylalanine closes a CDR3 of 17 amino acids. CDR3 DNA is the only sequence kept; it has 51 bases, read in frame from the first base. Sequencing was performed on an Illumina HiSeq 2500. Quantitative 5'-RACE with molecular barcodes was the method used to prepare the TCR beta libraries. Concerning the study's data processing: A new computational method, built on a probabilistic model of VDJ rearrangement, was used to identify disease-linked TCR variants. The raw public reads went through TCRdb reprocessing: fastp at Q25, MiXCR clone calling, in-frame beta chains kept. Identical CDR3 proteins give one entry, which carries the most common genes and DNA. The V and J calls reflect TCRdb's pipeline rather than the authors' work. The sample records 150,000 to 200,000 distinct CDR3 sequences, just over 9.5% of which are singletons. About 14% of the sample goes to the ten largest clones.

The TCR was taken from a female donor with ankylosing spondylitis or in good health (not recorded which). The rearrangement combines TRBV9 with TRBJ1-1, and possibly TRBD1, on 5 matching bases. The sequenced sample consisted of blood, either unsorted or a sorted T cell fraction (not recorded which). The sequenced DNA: TGTGCCAGCAGCGTGGGCAGGGCCCCAAAACCTAACACTGAAGCTTTCTTT. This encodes CASSVGRAPKPNTEAFF.